A selection of T cell receptor beta chains follows, all from one sample in a study of tumor-infiltrating lymphocytes in localized non-small cell lung cancer. The table came from immunoSEQ multiplex PCR; TCRdb's copy has only in-frame clones and leaves some out. The sample has approximately 5,700 clones, around 81% seen once. Sequences were obtained from lung tumor tissue. Receptors were obtained from a human donor with non-small cell lung cancer. Each CDR3 is given with its conserved first and last residue. Each record gives: clone size, V gene, D gene, J gene, CDR3 DNA, CDR3 protein. D genes are given only for firm matches. A row's size may be missing; if present it is once, few, many or a size class.

NA	TRBV10-2	NA	TRBJ2-5	TGCGCCAGCACCCCAAGGGGGGCGGAAGAGACCCAGTACTTC	CASTPRGAEETQYF
NA	TRBV27	TRBD1	TRBJ2-7	TGTGCCAGCAGGGACAGGGTCTACGGCTCCTACGAGCAGTACTTC	CASRDRVYGSYEQYF
NA	TRBV7-2	TRBD1	TRBJ2-7	TGTGCCAGCAGCCCCTCCGGGACAGGGACATACGGGCAGTACTTC	CASSPSGTGTYGQYF
NA	TRBV7-8	NA	TRBJ2-3	TGTGCCAGCAGCTCCGCCCGGGGGGCGCGGGATACGCAGTATTTT	CASSSARGARDTQYF
few	TRBV2	TRBD2	TRBJ2-1	TGTGCCAGCCGGGGGGTCAATGAGCAGTTCTTC	CASRGVNEQFF
NA	TRBV7-8	NA	TRBJ2-7	TGTGCCAGCAGCTTAGTGTACAACTCCTACGAGCAGTACTTC	CASSLVYNSYEQYF
NA	TRBV10-2	NA	TRBJ2-7	TGCGCCAGCAGCCTTTTTATGGGTATGGACGAGCAGTACTTC	CASSLFMGMDEQYF
NA	TRBV30	NA	TRBJ1-1	TGTGCCTGTTCCGCTATGAACACTGAAGCTTTCTTT	CACSAMNTEAFF
NA	TRBV5-1	NA	TRBJ2-5	TGCGCCAGCAGCTTGGGGTCAGGGGTAGGGACCCAGTACTTC	CASSLGSGVGTQYF
once	TRBV4-1	NA	TRBJ1-1	TGCGCCAGCAGCCAGGGATTTACCCAGGGGATGAACACTGAAGCTTTCTTT	CASSQGFTQGMNTEAFF
NA	TRBV30	NA	TRBJ1-5	TGCGCCTGGAACTCCCAAGATCAGCCCCAGCATTTT	CAWNSQDQPQHF
NA	TRBV6-9	NA	TRBJ2-3	TGTGCCAGCAGTTACCGCCCTTTAGATACGCAGTATTTT	CASSYRPLDTQYF
NA	TRBV27	NA	TRBJ1-5	TGTGCCAGCAGTACGGAGCATAGCAATCAGCCCCAGCATTTT	CASSTEHSNQPQHF
NA	TRBV7-2	NA	TRBJ2-7	TGTGCCAGCAGCTCGACCGGGGGATCCTACGAGCAGTACTTC	CASSSTGGSYEQYF
few	TRBV7-2	TRBD1	TRBJ2-5	TGTGCCAGCAGCCTGAACAGGGGGGAGACCCAGTACTTC	CASSLNRGETQYF
few	TRBV10-3	NA	TRBJ2-1	TGTGCCAGCAAGGATGATAGGGGGGCGGGTGAGCAGTTCTTC	CASKDDRGAGEQFF
NA	TRBV10-3	NA	TRBJ1-1	TGTGCCATCAGTGAAGGCAGGGATGGAACTGAAGCTTTCTTT	CAISEGRDGTEAFF
NA	TRBV30	NA	TRBJ1-1	TGTGCCTGGGGCAGAGCAGTGAACAAGCTAGAAGCTTTCTTT	CAWGRAVNKLEAFF
NA	TRBV5-1	NA	TRBJ2-1	TGCGCCAGCAGCCTGGGGGACGCCTACAATGAGCAGTTCTTC	CASSLGDAYNEQFF
NA	TRBV9	TRBD1	TRBJ2-2	TGTGCCAGCAGCCCGGGACAGGGCTATCCCGGGGAGCTGTTTTTT	CASSPGQGYPGELFF
NA	TRBV19	NA	TRBJ1-1	TGTGCCAGTACCTTGTTGGGGGGACCTGCTTTCTTT	CASTLLGGPAFF
NA	TRBV7-9	NA	TRBJ1-1	TGTGCCAGCAGCTTAGAGTCCTGGAACACTGAAGCTTTCTTT	CASSLESWNTEAFF
NA	TRBV11-2	NA	TRBJ1-6	TGTGCCAGCAGCTTAGCGGGGGCAGGTCACGGTTCACCCCTCCACTTT	CASSLAGAGHGSPLHF
NA	TRBV7-7	NA	TRBJ2-1	TGTGCTAGCAGCCTTACAGGGTCAAGCTCCTACAATGAGCAGTTCTTC	CASSLTGSSSYNEQFF
large	TRBV6-1	TRBD1	TRBJ1-2	TGTGCCAGCAGTGAGGACAGGGCGGTTTTTGGCTATGGCTACACCTTC	CASSEDRAVFGYGYTF
NA	TRBV7-9	NA	TRBJ2-3	TGTGCCAGCAGGCGCGGGGCTGGCACAGATACGCAGTATTTT	CASRRGAGTDTQYF
few	TRBV5-1	NA	TRBJ2-2	TGCGCCAGCAGCGCACAAGGGCGGAACACCGGGGAGCTGTTTTTT	CASSAQGRNTGELFF
NA	TRBV18	NA	TRBJ2-3	TGTGCCAGCTCACCCACACAGCCCACAGATACGCAGTATTTT	CASSPTQPTDTQYF
few	TRBV5-1	TRBD1	TRBJ1-1	TGCGCCAGCAGCGCCGAGGAGGGGGCTACTGAAGCTTTCTTT	CASSAEEGATEAFF
NA	TRBV9	TRBD2	TRBJ2-2	TGTGCCAGCAGCGTAGCCTCGGGACTAGCGGGATACACCGGGGAGCTGTTTTTT	CASSVASGLAGYTGELFF
medium-sized	TRBV5-6	NA	TRBJ2-3	TGTGCCAGCAGCTTTCTGAGACAGCAGTATTTT	CASSFLRQQYF
NA	TRBV7-9	NA	TRBJ2-7	TGTGCCAGCAGCTTAGGTAATGCGGGTTCCTACGAGCAGTACTTC	CASSLGNAGSYEQYF
NA	TRBV15	TRBD1	TRBJ1-2	TGTGCCACCAGCAGAGGGGGACAGGCGGGCTACACCTTC	CATSRGGQAGYTF
NA	TRBV19	NA	TRBJ1-1	TGTGCCAGTCGTGACAGCGGTACGAACACTGAAGCTTTCTTT	CASRDSGTNTEAFF
NA	TRBV15	NA	TRBJ2-7	TGTGCCACCAGCAGAGAGGGCGGGTACGAGCAGTACTTC	CATSREGGYEQYF
NA	TRBV30	TRBD2	TRBJ2-3	TGTGCCTGGAGTCTTGCGGGGAGGGACACAGATACGCAGTATTTT	CAWSLAGRDTDTQYF
NA	TRBV19	TRBD1	TRBJ1-4	TGTGCCAGTAGGCCAGGGACAGGGGATCCTGAAAAACTGTTTTTT	CASRPGTGDPEKLFF
NA	TRBV5-1	NA	TRBJ2-5	TGCGCCAGCAGCCGATCCTACCAAGAGACCCAGTACTTC	CASSRSYQETQYF
few	TRBV28	NA	TRBJ2-5	TGTGCCAGCAGTTTGGGAGGATCCGGAGAGACCCAGTACTTC	CASSLGGSGETQYF
NA	TRBV5-1	NA	TRBJ2-2	TGCGCCAGCAGCTTGGGAGCAACAGGGACCGGGGAGCTGTTTTTT	CASSLGATGTGELFF
NA	TRBV7-3	NA	TRBJ2-3	TGTGCCAGCAGCCCGTCCCGGGGAGAAGGGTTGACAGATACGCAGTATTTT	CASSPSRGEGLTDTQYF
NA	TRBV7-6	NA	TRBJ1-2	TGTGCCAGCAGCTTAGAAGGGGGAAGTGGCTACACCTTC	CASSLEGGSGYTF
NA	TRBV5-1	NA	TRBJ2-3	TGCGCCAGCAGCCGGGACCCCCGAGGGTGGGAAGATACGCAGTATTTT	CASSRDPRGWEDTQYF
NA	TRBV30	NA	TRBJ2-5	TGTGCCTTAACCTCACTAGTTCTAGAGACCCAGTACTTC	CALTSLVLETQYF
NA	TRBV7-9	NA	TRBJ1-1	TGTGCCAGCAGCTTGGGGGGCAGGGTGATTGACACTGAAGCTTTCTTT	CASSLGGRVIDTEAFF
NA	TRBV5-4	TRBD1	TRBJ2-5	TGTGCCAGCAGCTTTCCCGCGACAGGGGATTCAGAGACCCAGTACTTC	CASSFPATGDSETQYF
NA	TRBV9	TRBD1	TRBJ1-2	TGTGCCAGCAGCACGTCGACAGGGGCTTATCACTATGGCTACACCTTC	CASSTSTGAYHYGYTF
once	TRBV27	NA	TRBJ1-2	TGTGCCAGCAGTTTCGGCTGGGGTCAATATGGCTACACCTTC	CASSFGWGQYGYTF
NA	TRBV5-6	NA	TRBJ1-1	TGTGCCAGCAGCTTGACAGGGAAGAACACTGAAGCTTTCTTT	CASSLTGKNTEAFF
NA	TRBV6-1	TRBD1	TRBJ2-1	TGTGCCAGCAGCGGACAGGGACAGATCGTTGAGCAGTTCTTC	CASSGQGQIVEQFF
NA	TRBV6-6	TRBD2	TRBJ2-7	TGTGCCAGCAGTTACCCTGGGACTAGCGGGAGCTACGAGCAGTACTTC	CASSYPGTSGSYEQYF
NA	TRBV29-1	NA	TRBJ1-4	TGCAGCGTTGTTGCAACTAATGAAAAACTGTTTTTT	CSVVATNEKLFF
NA	TRBV6-6	TRBD1	TRBJ1-6	TGTGCCAGCAGCCACCGGGACAGGGTGTCACCCCTCCACTTT	CASSHRDRVSPLHF
NA	TRBV19	NA	TRBJ2-1	TGTGCCAGTAGTATAGCCGGGGTAGCGAACAATGAGCAGTTCTTC	CASSIAGVANNEQFF
NA	TRBV5-1	TRBD2	TRBJ2-3	TGCGCCAGCAGCTTGGGTCGAGCGGGGGTCACAGATACGCAGTATTTT	CASSLGRAGVTDTQYF